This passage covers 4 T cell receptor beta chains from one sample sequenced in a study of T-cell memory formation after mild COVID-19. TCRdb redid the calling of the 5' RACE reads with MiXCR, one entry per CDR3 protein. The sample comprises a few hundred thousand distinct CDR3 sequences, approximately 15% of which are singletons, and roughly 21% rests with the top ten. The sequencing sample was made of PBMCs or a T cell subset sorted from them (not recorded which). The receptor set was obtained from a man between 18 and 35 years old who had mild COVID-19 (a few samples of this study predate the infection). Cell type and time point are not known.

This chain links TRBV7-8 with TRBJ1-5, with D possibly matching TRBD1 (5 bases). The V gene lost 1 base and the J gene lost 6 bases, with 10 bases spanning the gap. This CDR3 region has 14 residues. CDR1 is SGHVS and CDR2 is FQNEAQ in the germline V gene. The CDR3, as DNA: TGTGCCAGCAGCTTAGTCGAGGGACCTCAGCCCCAGCATTTT. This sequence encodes CASSLVEGPQPQHF. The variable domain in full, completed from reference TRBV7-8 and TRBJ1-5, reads GAGVSQSPRYKVAKRGQDVALRCDPISGHVSLFWYQQALGQGPEFLTYFQNEAQLDKSGLPSDRFFAERPEGSVSTLKIQRTQQEDSAVYLCASSLVEGPQPQHFGDGTRLSIL.

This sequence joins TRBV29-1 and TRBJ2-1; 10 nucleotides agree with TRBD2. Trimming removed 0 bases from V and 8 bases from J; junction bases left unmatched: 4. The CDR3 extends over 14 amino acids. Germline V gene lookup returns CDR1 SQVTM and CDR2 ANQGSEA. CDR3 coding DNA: TGCAGCGTTGAAGATCGACTAGCGGGCCATGAGCAGTTCTTC. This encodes CSVEDRLAGHEQFF.

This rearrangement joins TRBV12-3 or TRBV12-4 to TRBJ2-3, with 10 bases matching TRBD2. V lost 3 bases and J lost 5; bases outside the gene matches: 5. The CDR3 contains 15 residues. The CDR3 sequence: CASSFGAGGQDTQYF. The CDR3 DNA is TGTGCCAGCAGTTTCGGAGCGGGGGGGCAAGATACGCAGTATTTT.

DNA of the CDR3: TGCGCCAGCCGATTGACAGCCTTGTTAAATGAAAAACTGTTTTTT. This codes for CASRLTALLNEKLFF. J is TRBJ1-4 and V is TRBV4-1; a possible D gene is TRBD1 (5 bases). CDR3 length equals 15 residues. V was cut by 8 bases and J by 5 bases, with 18 bases left in between. In germline, CDR1 is MGHRA, CDR2 YSYEKL.